The clone carrying this T cell receptor (beta chain) has more than one count but fewer than ten. Its specificity is not known. Time point meaning: newly diagnosed GD, antithyroid drugs for less than 3 months. The TCR library was prepared using RNA isolated from PBMCs. These data come from a study of regulatory T cells in long-lasting Graves disease. Overall study results and limits: For persistent Graves' patients, TCR diversity was lower than for newly diagnosed ones.

Germline V CDR1 and CDR2: MNHNS, SASEGT. This CDR3 is built from 16 residues. V was clipped by 5 bases and J by 3 bases, with 17 bases between them. For TCR beta, libraries came from iRepertoire HTBI primers and Arm-PCR of CDR3 regions. MiXCR, applied by TCRdb to the multiplex PCR reads, yields one record per CDR3 protein. This table holds about 400,000 distinct CDR3 sequences, about 15% found once. These data were also reused for a study on T cells in Graves' hyperthyroidism and ophthalmopathy. That paper adds: Stability of Graves' hyperthyroidism was defined as absent ophthalmopathy progression within 18 months.

Sequenced material: peripheral blood mononuclear cells (PBMCs), taken at new diagnosis, from a patient treated with antithyroid drugs. This sequence was found in a woman aged 40 to 55 with Graves disease. J is TRBJ2-1 and V is TRBV6-1, with D unclear. DNA of the CDR3: TGTGCCAGCAGTCAACTCGGACGAACCTTCTACAATGAGCAGTTCTTC. Protein sequence: CASSQLGRTFYNEQFF.